Listed below are T cell receptor beta chains from one sample, sequenced in a study of blood T cell repertoires in COVID-19. TCRdb keeps only in-frame clones here, not all; method: immunoSEQ multiplex PCR. Altogether under 200,000 clones are present, around four fifths being singletons, with the ten largest covering roughly 8%. Material for sequencing was PBMCs or T cells enriched from blood (not recorded which). The source of these receptors is a woman aged 45 to 65 who had recovered from COVID-19. Each CDR3 is given with its conserved first and last residue. A D gene is named only where the DNA matches it firmly. Some rows have no size entry. The others give once, few or many, or a class for an expanded clone.

- TRBJ2-7 TRBV18 - TGTGCCAGCTCACCGCTAGGCGGGTCGGTCCCCTACGAGCAGTACTTC CASSPLGGSVPYEQYF
TRBD1 TRBJ1-1 TRBV18 - TGTGCCAGCTCACCAAACCAGGGGGGCACTGAAGCTTTCTTT CASSPNQGGTEAFF
TRBD1 TRBJ1-3 TRBV9 - TGTGCCAGCAGCGCTGGACATGGGACAGCTCTCTCTGGAAACACCATATATTTT CASSAGHGTALSGNTIYF
TRBD1 TRBJ2-7 TRBV5-4 - TGTGCCAGCAGCCCATCGGGACAGGAGAGCTCCTACGAGCAGTACTTC CASSPSGQESSYEQYF
- TRBJ1-1 TRBV2 - TGTGCCAGCAGTGAAGAGGGACAACCAAACACTGAAGCTTTCTTT CASSEEGQPNTEAFF
- TRBJ2-2 TRBV9 - TGTGCCAGCAGCGTAGCCCCTACCGGGGAGCTGTTTTTT CASSVAPTGELFF
TRBD1 TRBJ1-4 TRBV18 - TGTGCCAGCCGTTCGGGGACAGGGGAGGAAAAACTGTTTTTT CASRSGTGEEKLFF
- TRBJ1-5 TRBV5-1 - TGCGCCAGCAGCTTGGGATCAGGCAATCAGCCCCAGCATTTT CASSLGSGNQPQHF
TRBD2 TRBJ2-1 TRBV19 - TGTGCCAGTAGTATATACGGGGCTAGCGGGAGTATGAGTGAGCAGTTCTTC CASSIYGASGSMSEQFF
- TRBJ2-7 TRBV4-1 - TGCGCCAGCCCCTCCTACTACGAGCAGTACTTC CASPSYYEQYF
TRBD2 TRBJ2-7 TRBV7-9 - TGTGCCAGCAGCCATGGACTAGCGGGAGGGCTGGACGAGCAGTACTTC CASSHGLAGGLDEQYF
TRBD1 TRBJ2-2 TRBV5-1 - TGCGCCAGCAGCTTACGGACAGGGGTAAACACCGGGGAGCTGTTTTTT CASSLRTGVNTGELFF
TRBD1 TRBJ1-1 TRBV4-2 - TGTGCCAGCAGCCGACGTTCAGGGGGCTCGGGAACTGAAGCTTTCTTT CASSRRSGGSGTEAFF
TRBD1 TRBJ1-2 TRBV6-5 - TGTGCCAGCAGTTACGTGACAGGGAGTCTAAAGGGCTACACCTTC CASSYVTGSLKGYTF
- TRBJ2-1 TRBV27 - TGTGCCAGCAGACAAACTTCAGCGGAGCAGTTCTTC CASRQTSAEQFF
TRBD1 TRBJ1-1 TRBV2 - TGTGCCAGCAGTAAATCCGGGACAGGGGGAAACACTGAAGCTTTCTTT CASSKSGTGGNTEAFF
- TRBJ1-2 TRBV3-1/TRBV3-2 - TGTGCCAGCAGCCAAAGGAGGACCTATGGCTACACCTTC CASSQRRTYGYTF
TRBD1 TRBJ2-7 TRBV7-9 - TGTGCCAGCAGCTTAAGTCCCAGGGGGCGAACCTCTGGTGACGAGCAGTACTTC CASSLSPRGRTSGDEQYF
TRBD1 TRBJ2-7 TRBV3-1/TRBV3-2 - TGTGCCAGCAGCCCTTGGACAGGGGGTTACGAGCAGTACTTC CASSPWTGGYEQYF
TRBD2 TRBJ2-7 TRBV7-2 - TGTGCCAGCAGCCTGATTACTAGCGGGGGACCCGCCGGGCAGTACTTC CASSLITSGGPAGQYF
- TRBJ2-2 TRBV9 - TGTGCCAGCAGCGTATCCGGGGGATGGGGCACCGGGGAGCTGTTTTTT CASSVSGGWGTGELFF
- TRBJ2-7 TRBV21-1 - TGTGCCAGCAGCAAAGTGGTAAAGCGGGAGGCGAACGAGCAGTACTTC CASSKVVKREANEQYF
- TRBJ2-1 TRBV27 few TGTGCCAGCAGTTTACGCGGTTATGAGCAGTTCTTC CASSLRGYEQFF
TRBD2 TRBJ2-1 TRBV7-2 - TGTGCCAGCAGCTTAGGGCTAGCGGGAGGAAATGAGCAGTTCTTC CASSLGLAGGNEQFF
- TRBJ2-1 TRBV28 once TGTGCCAGCAGTGACCCCAGCGGAGCCTACAATGAGCAGTTCTTC CASSDPSGAYNEQFF
TRBD1 TRBJ1-1 TRBV6-2/TRBV6-3 - TGTGCCAGCAGTTACGGACAGGGATGGGCTTTCTTT CASSYGQGWAFF
- TRBJ2-2 TRBV7-2 - TGTGCCAGCAGCTTAGATCGGGCAGGGCGGTCCGGGGAGCTGTTTTTT CASSLDRAGRSGELFF
- TRBJ2-5 TRBV5-4 - TGTGCCAGCAGCTCTATGGGACAAGGGTTACAAGAGACCCAGTACTTC CASSSMGQGLQETQYF
- TRBJ1-1 TRBV10-3 once TGTGCCACGCAGGGTTTGGGCACTGAAGCTTTCTTT CATQGLGTEAFF
TRBD1 TRBJ2-7 TRBV7-9 few TGTGCCAGCAGTCCCCGACAGGGGGCTATCTACGAGCAGTACTTC CASSPRQGAIYEQYF
TRBD1 TRBJ2-7 TRBV3-1/TRBV3-2 - TGTGCCAGCAGCCAAGTCTCAGGGACAGGGGGCAAGGAGCAGTACTTC CASSQVSGTGGKEQYF
- TRBJ2-7 TRBV3-1/TRBV3-2 - TGTGCCAGCAGCCAAGTGAGGAGCTCCTACGAGCAGTACTTC CASSQVRSSYEQYF
TRBD2 TRBJ2-1 TRBV4-3 - TGCGCCAGCAGCCAAGAAACTAGCGGGAACAATGAGCAGTTCTTC CASSQETSGNNEQFF